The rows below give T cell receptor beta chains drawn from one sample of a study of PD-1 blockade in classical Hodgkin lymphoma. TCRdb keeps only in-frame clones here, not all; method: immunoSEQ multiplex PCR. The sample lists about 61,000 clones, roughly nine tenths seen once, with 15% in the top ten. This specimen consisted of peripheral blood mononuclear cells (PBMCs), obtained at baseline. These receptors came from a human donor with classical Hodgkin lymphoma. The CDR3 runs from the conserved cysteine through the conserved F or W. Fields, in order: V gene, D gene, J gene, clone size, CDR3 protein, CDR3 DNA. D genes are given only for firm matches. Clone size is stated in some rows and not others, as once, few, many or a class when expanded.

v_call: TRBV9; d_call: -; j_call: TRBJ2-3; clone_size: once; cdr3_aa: CASSVGRGGGTDTQYF; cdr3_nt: TGTGCCAGCAGCGTAGGCCGTGGAGGGGGCACAGATACGCAGTATTTT
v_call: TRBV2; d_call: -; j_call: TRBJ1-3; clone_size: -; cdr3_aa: CASSSRYGNTIYF; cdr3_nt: TGTGCCAGCAGCTCTCGATATGGAAACACCATATATTTT
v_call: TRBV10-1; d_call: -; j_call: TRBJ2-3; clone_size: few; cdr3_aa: CASSDKRIFNTQYF; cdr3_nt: TGCGCCAGCAGTGATAAGCGCATCTTTAATACGCAGTATTTT
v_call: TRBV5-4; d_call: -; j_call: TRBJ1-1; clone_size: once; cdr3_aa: CASSLGAITEAFF; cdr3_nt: TGTGCCAGCAGCTTGGGGGCGATCACTGAAGCTTTCTTT
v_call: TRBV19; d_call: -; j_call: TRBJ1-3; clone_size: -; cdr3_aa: CACTGTEYSGNTIYF; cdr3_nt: TGTGCCTGCACCGGGACGGAATACTCTGGAAACACCATATATTTT
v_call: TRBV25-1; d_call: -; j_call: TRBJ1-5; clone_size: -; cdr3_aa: CASSSTGTVWPQHF; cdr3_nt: TGTGCCAGCAGTTCCACTGGGACTGTCTGGCCCCAGCATTTT
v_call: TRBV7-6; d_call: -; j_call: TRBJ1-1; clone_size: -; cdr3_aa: CASSLAEEGLNTEAFF; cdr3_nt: TGTGCCAGCAGCTTAGCCGAGGAGGGTTTGAACACTGAAGCTTTCTTT
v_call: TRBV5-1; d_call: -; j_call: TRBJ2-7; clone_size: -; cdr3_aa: CASSLRGQINYEQYF; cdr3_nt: TGCGCCAGCAGCCTCCGTGGACAGATAAACTACGAGCAGTACTTC
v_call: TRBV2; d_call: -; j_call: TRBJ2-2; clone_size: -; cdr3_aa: CASTQIVGQLLLNTGELFF; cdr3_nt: TGTGCCAGCACCCAAATCGTAGGACAGTTACTACTGAACACCGGGGAGCTGTTTTTT
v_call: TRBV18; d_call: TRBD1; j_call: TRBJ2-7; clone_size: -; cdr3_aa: CASSPGRGQGGSYEQYF; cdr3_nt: TGTGCCAGCTCACCGGGGCGGGGACAGGGGGGATCCTACGAGCAGTACTTC
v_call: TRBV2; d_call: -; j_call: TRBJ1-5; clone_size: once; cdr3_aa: CASSEALLKGANQPQHF; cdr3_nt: TGTGCCAGCAGTGAAGCGCTTCTGAAGGGCGCTAATCAGCCCCAGCATTTT
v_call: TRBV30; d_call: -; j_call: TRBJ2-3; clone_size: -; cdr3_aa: CAWRVHMGGRTDTQYF; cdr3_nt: TGTGCCTGGAGGGTACACATGGGGGGCCGAACAGATACGCAGTATTTT
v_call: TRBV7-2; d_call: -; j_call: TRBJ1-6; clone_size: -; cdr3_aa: CASSFWSSYNSPLHF; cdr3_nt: TGTGCCAGCAGCTTTTGGAGCTCCTATAATTCACCCCTCCACTTT
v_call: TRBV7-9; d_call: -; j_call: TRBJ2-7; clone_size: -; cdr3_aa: CASSSTGTYEQYF; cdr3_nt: TGTGCCAGCAGCTCGACAGGAACTTACGAGCAGTACTTC
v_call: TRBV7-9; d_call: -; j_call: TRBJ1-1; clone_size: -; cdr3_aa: CASSLGTEAFF; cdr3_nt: TGTGCCAGCAGCTTGGGCACTGAAGCTTTCTTT
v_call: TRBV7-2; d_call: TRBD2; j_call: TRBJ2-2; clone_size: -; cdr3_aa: CASSLVLAGENTGELFF; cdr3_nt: TGTGCCAGCAGCTTAGTCTTGGCGGGGGAAAACACCGGGGAGCTGTTTTTT
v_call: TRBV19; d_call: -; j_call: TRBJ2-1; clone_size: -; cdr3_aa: CASSITGSYNEQFF; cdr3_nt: TGTGCCAGTAGTATCACGGGGTCCTACAATGAGCAGTTCTTC
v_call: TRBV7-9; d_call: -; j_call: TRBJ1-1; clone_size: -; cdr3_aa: CASSQWMTGNTEAFF; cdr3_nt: TGTGCCAGCAGCCAGTGGATGACAGGGAACACTGAAGCTTTCTTT
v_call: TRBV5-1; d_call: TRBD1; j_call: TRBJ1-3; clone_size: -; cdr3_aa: CASSPGQGFSGNTIYF; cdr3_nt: TGCGCCAGCAGCCCTGGACAGGGCTTCTCTGGAAACACCATATATTTT
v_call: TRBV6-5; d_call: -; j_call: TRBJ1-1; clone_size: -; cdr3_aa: CASSTSTNTEAFF; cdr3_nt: TGTGCCAGCTCCACCTCAACGAACACTGAAGCTTTCTTT
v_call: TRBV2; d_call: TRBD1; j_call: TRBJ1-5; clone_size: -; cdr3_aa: CASSDTTGGERGQPQHF; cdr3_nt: TGTGCCAGCAGTGACACCACAGGGGGCGAAAGGGGTCAGCCCCAGCATTTT
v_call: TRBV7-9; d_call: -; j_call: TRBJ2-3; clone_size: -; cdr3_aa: CASSLGVSRLEADTQYF; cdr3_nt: TGTGCCAGCAGCTTAGGGGTATCCCGCCTCGAGGCAGATACGCAGTATTTT
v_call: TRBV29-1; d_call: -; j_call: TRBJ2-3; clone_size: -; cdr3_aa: CSVGPTGDTQYF; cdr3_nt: TGCAGCGTTGGTCCCACTGGTGATACGCAGTATTTT
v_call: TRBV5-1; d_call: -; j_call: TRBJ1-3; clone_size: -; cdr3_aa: CASSLADVSGNTIYF; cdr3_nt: TGCGCCAGCAGCTTGGCCGATGTCTCTGGAAACACCATATATTTT
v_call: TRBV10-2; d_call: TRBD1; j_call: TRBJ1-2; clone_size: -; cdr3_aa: CASSESQGAHGYTF; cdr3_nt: TGCGCCAGCAGTGAGTCACAGGGGGCGCATGGCTACACCTTC
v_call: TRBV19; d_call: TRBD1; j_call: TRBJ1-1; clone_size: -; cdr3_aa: CASSPGTVPTEAFF; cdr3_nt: TGTGCCAGTAGCCCTGGGACAGTTCCCACTGAAGCTTTCTTT
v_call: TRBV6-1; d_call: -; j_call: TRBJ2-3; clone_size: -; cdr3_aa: CASSEDVDTQYF; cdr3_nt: TGTGCCAGCAGTGAAGATGTAGATACGCAGTATTTT
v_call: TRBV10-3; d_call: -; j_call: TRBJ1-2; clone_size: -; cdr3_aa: CAISESTPGQSLGGDGYTF; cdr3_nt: TGTGCCATCAGTGAGTCGACCCCTGGGCAGTCCCTAGGAGGCGATGGCTACACCTTC
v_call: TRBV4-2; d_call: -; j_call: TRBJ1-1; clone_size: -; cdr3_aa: CASSQAGLMGNTEAFF; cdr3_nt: TGTGCCAGCAGCCAAGCGGGGTTAATGGGAAACACTGAAGCTTTCTTT
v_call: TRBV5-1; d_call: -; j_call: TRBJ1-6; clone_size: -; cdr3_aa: CASSLDNYNSPLHF; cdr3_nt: TGCGCCAGCAGCTTGGACAACTATAATTCACCCCTCCACTTT
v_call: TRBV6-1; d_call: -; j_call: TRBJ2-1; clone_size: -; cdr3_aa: CASTFLPTGLNEQFF; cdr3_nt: TGTGCCAGCACCTTCCTGCCGACCGGATTAAATGAGCAGTTCTTC
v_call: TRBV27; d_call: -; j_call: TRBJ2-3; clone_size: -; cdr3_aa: CASSLFTSTDTQYF; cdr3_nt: TGTGCCAGCAGCCTCTTTACTAGCACAGATACGCAGTATTTT
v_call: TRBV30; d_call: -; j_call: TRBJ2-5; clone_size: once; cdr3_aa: CAWSLTEGETQYF; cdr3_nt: TGTGCCTGGAGTCTGACCGAGGGGGAGACCCAGTACTTC
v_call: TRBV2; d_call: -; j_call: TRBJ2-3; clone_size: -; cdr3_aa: CASSVSSGTDTQYF; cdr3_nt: TGTGCCAGCAGTGTTAGCTCTGGCACAGATACGCAGTATTTT
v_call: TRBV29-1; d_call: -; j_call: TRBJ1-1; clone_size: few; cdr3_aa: CSVGRLNTEAFF; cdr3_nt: TGCAGCGTTGGCAGATTGAACACTGAAGCTTTCTTT
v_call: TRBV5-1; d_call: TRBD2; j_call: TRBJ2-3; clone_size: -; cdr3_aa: CASSPNLRTSGGTDTQYF; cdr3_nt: TGCGCCAGCAGCCCCAACCTGAGGACTAGCGGGGGCACAGATACGCAGTATTTT
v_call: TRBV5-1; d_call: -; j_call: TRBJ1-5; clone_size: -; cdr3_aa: CASSLQGQPQHF; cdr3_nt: TGCGCCAGCAGCCTGCAGGGTCAGCCCCAGCATTTT
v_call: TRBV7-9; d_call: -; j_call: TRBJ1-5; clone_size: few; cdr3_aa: CASGVNQPQHF; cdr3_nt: TGTGCCAGCGGGGTTAATCAGCCCCAGCATTTT
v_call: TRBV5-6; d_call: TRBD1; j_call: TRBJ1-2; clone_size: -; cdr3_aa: CASSLYPGGNYGYTF; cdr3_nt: TGTGCCAGCAGCTTGTATCCAGGGGGGAACTATGGCTACACCTTC
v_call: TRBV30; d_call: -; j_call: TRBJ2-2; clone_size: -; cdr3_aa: CASRALGTGELFF; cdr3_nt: TGTGCCTCTCGGGCCTTGGGGACCGGGGAGCTGTTTTTT
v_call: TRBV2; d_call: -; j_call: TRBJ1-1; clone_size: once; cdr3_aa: CASNQGPTEAFF; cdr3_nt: TGTGCCAGCAACCAGGGACCCACTGAAGCTTTCTTT
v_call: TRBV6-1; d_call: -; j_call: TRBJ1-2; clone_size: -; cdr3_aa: CASSSVGYTF; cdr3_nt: TGTGCCAGCAGCTCAGTTGGCTACACCTTC
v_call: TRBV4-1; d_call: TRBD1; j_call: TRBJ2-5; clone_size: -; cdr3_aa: CASSQGQGYQETQYF; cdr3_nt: TGCGCCAGCAGCCAGGGACAGGGGTACCAAGAGACCCAGTACTTC
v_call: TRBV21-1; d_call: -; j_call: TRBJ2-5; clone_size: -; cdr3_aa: CASSRAPDKLLRQTQYF; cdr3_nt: TGTGCCAGCAGCAGAGCCCCCGACAAGCTGCTACGGCAGACCCAGTACTTC
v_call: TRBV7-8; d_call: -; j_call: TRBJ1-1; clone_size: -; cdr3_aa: CASSFADVNTEAFF; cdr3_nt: TGTGCCAGCAGCTTTGCAGACGTGAACACTGAAGCTTTCTTT
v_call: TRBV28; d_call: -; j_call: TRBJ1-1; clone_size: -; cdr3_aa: CASSLPVMNTEAFF; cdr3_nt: TGTGCCAGCAGTTTACCAGTAATGAACACTGAAGCTTTCTTT
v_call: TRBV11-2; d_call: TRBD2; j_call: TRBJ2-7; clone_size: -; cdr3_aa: CASTIASGALQAEQYF; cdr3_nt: TGTGCCAGCACCATCGCTAGCGGTGCATTACAGGCCGAGCAGTACTTC
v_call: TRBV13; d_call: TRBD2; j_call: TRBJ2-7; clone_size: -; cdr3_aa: CASSTLAGGRYEQYF; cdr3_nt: TGTGCCAGCAGCACGCTAGCGGGGGGCCGATACGAGCAGTACTTC
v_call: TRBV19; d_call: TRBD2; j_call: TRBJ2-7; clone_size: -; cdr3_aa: CASSGDPAGGHEQYF; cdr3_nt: TGTGCCAGTAGTGGCGATCCAGCGGGGGGTCACGAGCAGTACTTC
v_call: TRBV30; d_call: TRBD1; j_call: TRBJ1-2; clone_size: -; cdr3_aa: CAWSVGDRAYGYTF; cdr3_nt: TGTGCCTGGAGTGTAGGGGACAGGGCCTATGGCTACACCTTC
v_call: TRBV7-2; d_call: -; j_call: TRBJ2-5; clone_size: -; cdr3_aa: CASSLNSRQETQYF; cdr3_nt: TGTGCCAGCAGCTTAAATTCCAGACAAGAGACCCAGTACTTC
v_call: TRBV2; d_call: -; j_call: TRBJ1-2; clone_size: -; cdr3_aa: CASRDNPYGYTF; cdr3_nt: TGTGCCAGCCGGGACAACCCCTATGGCTACACCTTC
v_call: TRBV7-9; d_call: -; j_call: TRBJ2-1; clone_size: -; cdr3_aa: CASVAPAPNEQFF; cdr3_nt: TGTGCCAGCGTTGCCCCCGCCCCCAATGAGCAGTTCTTC